The 16 T cell receptor beta chains in this list originate from one sample, sequenced in a study of T cell responses to AZD1222 COVID-19 vaccine. TCRdb's copy holds only in-frame clones and misses some; the assay was immunoSEQ multiplex PCR. The sample includes roughly 70,000 clones, under 95% of them seen just once. Specimen: peripheral blood, collected 28 days after the second dose of the MenACWY control vaccine. These receptors all stem from an adult who received the MenACWY meningococcal vaccine as a control.

The CDR3 sequence is CASRSGGTNYGYTF. The CDR3 nucleotides are TGTGCCAGCAGGTCCGGGGGCACTAACTATGGCTACACCTTC. V and J are TRBV2 and TRBJ1-2, with D possibly TRBD1 on 6 matching bases. The CDR3 consists of 14 residues. The germline V and J ends were trimmed by 6 bases and 0 bases, with 11 bases remaining between them. Germline V gene data show CDR1 as SNHLY and CDR2 as FYNNEI.

This chain links TRBV7-9 with TRBJ2-3; a weak D match, TRBD2 (5 bases). This CDR3 has 13 amino acids. V dropped 8 bases and J dropped 4 bases, with 13 bases sitting between them. Germline V gives CDR1 SEHNR, CDR2 FQNEAQ (reference sequence). Here the CDR3 DNA reads TGTGCCAGCCAGGAAGGGAGTGCAGATACGCAGTATTTT. It translates to CASQEGSADTQYF.

The chain combines TRBV6-1 with TRBJ1-2; weak D call: TRBD1 (6 bases). The V gene's germline CDR1 is MNHNS and CDR2 SASEGT. V was cut by 3 bases and J by 8 bases, with 10 bases left in between. This CDR3 contains 12 residues. The DNA for the CDR3 is TGTGCCAGCAGTGATGGGGGGCTAGGCTACACCTTC. It specifies CASSDGGLGYTF.

The count of this clone is one. The chain links TRBV15 to TRBJ2-7; 8 positions agree with TRBD1. Unmatched junction bases numbered 6, after V lost 0 bases and J lost 5 bases. There are 15 residues in the CDR3. Germline assignment: CDR1 LNHNV and CDR2 YYDKDF (reference sequence). Here the CDR3 reads CATSRDPGGADEQYF. Written as DNA, the CDR3 is TGTGCCACCAGCAGAGATCCAGGGGGCGCGGACGAGCAGTACTTC. The variable domain in full, with the rest retrieved from reference TRBV15 and TRBJ2-7, is DAMVIQNPRYQVTQFGKPVTLSCSQTLNHNVMYWYQQKSSQAPKLLFHYYDKDFNNEADTPDNFQSRRPNTSFCFLDIRSPGLGDTAMYLCATSRDPGGADEQYFGPGTRLTVT.

The chain carries TRBV27 and TRBJ2-7, with TRBD2 as a possible D gene (5 bases). CDR3 length: 14 residues. The germline gives CDR1 MNHEY, CDR2 SMNVEV (reference sequence). With 2 bases removed from V and 3 bases from J, the gap between germline ends came to 11 bases. Here the CDR3 DNA reads TGTGCCAGCAGTTTAGTCGGAGGAGACTACGAGCAGTACTTC. Translation: CASSLVGGDYEQYF.

J is TRBJ2-7 and V is TRBV7-2; D is ambiguous. CDR3 length: 13 residues. Germline V gene data show CDR1 as SGHTA and CDR2 as FQGNSA. The V gene lost 2 bases and the J gene lost 2 bases, with 7 bases spanning the gap. The CDR3 sequence: CASSLTATYEQYF. The CDR3 region has the DNA TGTGCCAGCAGCTTAACGGCAACCTACGAGCAGTACTTC.

This chain uses TRBV7-9 with TRBJ2-2; no definite D call. CDR3 length: 14 residues. Trimming removed 7 bases at V and 1 base at J, with 10 bases between. Germline V gene data show CDR1 as SEHNR and CDR2 as FQNEAQ (reference sequence). The CDR3 DNA reads TGTGCCAGCATCCCAGAGAGGAACACCGGGGAGCTGTTTTTT. It is translated as CASIPERNTGELFF.

This rearrangement joins TRBV6-5 to TRBJ2-7; D unclear. Germline V gene data show CDR1 as MNHEY and CDR2 as SVGAGI. The V gene lost 5 bases and the J gene lost 3 bases, with 14 bases spanning the gap. CDR3 length equals 14 residues. The CDR3 bases are TGTGCCAGCAGTCTTTGGACCAGCCACTACGAGCAGTACTTC. It codes for CASSLWTSHYEQYF.

The V gene is TRBV28, the J gene TRBJ2-2; 7 bases are shared with TRBD2. The CDR3 loop spans 17 amino acids. The ends lost 4 bases at V and 5 bases at J; junction bases unmatched: 13. The germline V gene encodes CDR1 MDHEN and CDR2 SYDVKM. The CDR3 region has the DNA TGTGCCAGCAGTTCCCTCACCGGAGCGGGAAGGACCGGGGAGCTGTTTTTT. This sequence encodes CASSSLTGAGRTGELFF.

The rearrangement joins TRBV18 to TRBJ1-1; D gene uncertain. Trimming left V 1 base short and J 6 bases short, with 15 bases between. Looked up from germline, CDR1 is KGHSH and CDR2 is LQKENI. This CDR3 is built from 15 residues. DNA for the CDR3: TGTGCCAGCTCACCACAAGAGGGTTCTCGGCCTGAAGCTTTCTTT. Translating gives CASSPQEGSRPEAFF.

DNA of the CDR3: TGTGCCAGCAGCGACCTGACAGGCCGAAACACCATATATTTT. It codes for CASSDLTGRNTIYF. V gene TRBV9 combines with J gene TRBJ1-3; tentative D call: TRBD1 (6 bases). The CDR3 loop spans 14 amino acids. V lost 3 bases, J lost 5 bases, and 12 bases lay in between. Germline V gene sequence: CDR1 SGDLS, CDR2 YYNGEE. Full variable domain (remainder filled in from reference TRBV9 and TRBJ1-3): DSGVTQTPKHLITATGQRVTLRCSPRSGDLSVYWYQQSLDQGLQFLIQYYNGEERAKGNILERFSAQQFPDLHSELNLSSLELGDSALYFCASSDLTGRNTIYFGEGSWLTVV.

The chain has TRBV5-6 and TRBJ2-7; TRBD2 matches at 11 bases. The CDR3 has 16 amino acids. CDR1 is SGHDT, CDR2 YYEEEE, per germline. Trimming removed 2 bases from V and 0 bases from J; junction bases left unmatched: 4. The CDR3 reads CASSFRTSGRSYEQYF. The CDR3 bases are TGTGCCAGCAGCTTCCGGACTAGCGGGCGCTCCTACGAGCAGTACTTC. Together with reference TRBV5-6 and TRBJ2-7, the CDR3 gives the full variable domain: DAGVTQSPTHLIKTRGQQVTLRCSPKSGHDTVSWYQQALGQGPQFIFQYYEEEERQRGNFPDRFSGHQFPNYSSELNVNALLLGDSALYLCASSFRTSGRSYEQYFGPGTRLTVT.

The chain links TRBV5-4 to TRBJ2-1, with TRBD1 matching over 8 bases. This CDR3 is built from 14 residues. Germline-derived CDR1 and CDR2 are SGHNT and YYREEE (reference sequence). Trimming took 4 bases from V and 8 from J; bases not matched to a gene: 8. The CDR3 here is CASSPLQGGDEQFF. CDR3 sequence (DNA): TGTGCCAGCAGCCCCTTACAGGGGGGAGATGAGCAGTTCTTC.

The J gene is TRBJ1-2, the V gene TRBV28, with a possible D match to TRBD1 (5 bases). Germline CDR1 MDHEN, CDR2 SYDVKM. Between the trimmed V and J ends, which lost 6 bases and 4 bases, there was a span of 12 bases. The CDR3 spans 13 residues. The CDR3 here is CASRPQGLYGYTF. The DNA for the CDR3 is TGTGCCAGCAGACCTCAGGGACTCTATGGCTACACCTTC.

In its sample, this clone was seen once. The genes are TRBV4-3 and TRBJ2-5, with D possibly TRBD2 on 6 matching bases. The CDR3 is 15 residues long. Looked up from germline, CDR1 is LGHNA and CDR2 is YSLEER. Trimming removed 3 bases from V and 5 bases from J, with 16 bases in between. The CDR3 DNA reads TGCGCCAGCAGCCAGGGGACGGGAGTAGGGGAGACCCAGTACTTC. This codes for CASSQGTGVGETQYF.

The table lists this clone with a count of one. The chain joins TRBV3-1 (or the pseudogene TRBV3-2) to TRBJ2-3, with D possibly being TRBD2 (6 bases). The V and J ends lost 5 bases and 2 bases respectively, with 17 bases between them. The CDR3 contains 16 residues. Germline V gives CDR1 LGHDT, CDR2 YNNKEL (reference sequence). The CDR3 spells CASSIRTTSSTDTQYF. The DNA of the CDR3 is TGTGCCAGCAGCATCAGGACTACCTCCTCCACAGATACGCAGTATTTT.